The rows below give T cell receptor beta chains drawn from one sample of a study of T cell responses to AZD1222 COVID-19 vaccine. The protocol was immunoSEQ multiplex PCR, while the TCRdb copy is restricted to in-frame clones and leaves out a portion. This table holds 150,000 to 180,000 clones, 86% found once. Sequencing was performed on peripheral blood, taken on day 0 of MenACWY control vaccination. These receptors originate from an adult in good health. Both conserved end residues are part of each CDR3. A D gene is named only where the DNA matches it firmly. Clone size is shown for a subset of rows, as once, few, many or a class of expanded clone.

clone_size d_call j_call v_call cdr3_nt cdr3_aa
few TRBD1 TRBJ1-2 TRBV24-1 TGTGCCACCAGTGAAACCGGGACAGGGAGTGTCTATGGCTACACCTTC CATSETGTGSVYGYTF
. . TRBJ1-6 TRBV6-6 TGTGCCAGCAGACAAGACAGATTTAATTCACCCCTCCACTTT CASRQDRFNSPLHF
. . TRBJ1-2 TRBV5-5 TGTGCCAGCAGCTTGGCCGGGGGATCCGCTAATGGCTACACCTTC CASSLAGGSANGYTF
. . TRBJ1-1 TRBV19 TGTGCCAGTAGTATAGATTCAGACCTGAACACTGAAGCTTTCTTT CASSIDSDLNTEAFF
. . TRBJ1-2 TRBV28 TGTGCCAGCAGGTCTCGGCAGGTCTCTAACTATGGCTACACCTTC CASRSRQVSNYGYTF
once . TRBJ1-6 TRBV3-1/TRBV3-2 TGTGCCAGCAGCCCGTTCTGGGAGGCGGATTCACCCCTCCACTTT CASSPFWEADSPLHF
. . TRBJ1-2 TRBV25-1 TGTGCCAGCAGTGACAGACATGGCTACACCTTC CASSDRHGYTF
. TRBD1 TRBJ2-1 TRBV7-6 TGTGCCAGCAGCTCGACAGGGGGTGAGCAGTTCTTC CASSSTGGEQFF
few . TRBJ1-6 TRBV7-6 TGTGCCAGCAGCTTAGACAACTCCCCTAATAATTCACCCCTCCACTTT CASSLDNSPNNSPLHF
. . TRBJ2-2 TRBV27 TGTGCCAGCAGCACAGGTCGTAACACCGGGGAGCTGTTTTTT CASSTGRNTGELFF
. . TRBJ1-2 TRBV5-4 TGTGCCAGCAGCCCCGTTTTACCGGGGGGAATAGGCTATGGCTACACCTTC CASSPVLPGGIGYGYTF
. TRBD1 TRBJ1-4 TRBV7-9 TGTGCCAGCAGCCCCCAGGGGGCAGAGGAAAAACTGTTTTTT CASSPQGAEEKLFF
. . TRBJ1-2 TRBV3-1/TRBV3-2 TGTGCCAGCAGCCACCGGGGCCGCGAATATGGCTACACCTTC CASSHRGREYGYTF
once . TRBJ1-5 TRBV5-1 TGCGCCAGCAGCTTGGCCGGGCAGTTTAATCAGCCCCAGCATTTT CASSLAGQFNQPQHF
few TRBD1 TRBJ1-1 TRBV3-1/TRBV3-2 TGTGCCAGCAGCCAACATGGGACAGCCTTAGAAGCTTTCTTT CASSQHGTALEAFF
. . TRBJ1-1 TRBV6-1 TGTGCCAGCAGTGACGGGGATACCACTGAAGCTTTCTTT CASSDGDTTEAFF
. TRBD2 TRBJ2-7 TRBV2 TGTGCCAGCACAACTAGCGGGATGGGCGAGCAGTACTTC CASTTSGMGEQYF
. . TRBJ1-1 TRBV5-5 TGTGCCAGCAGCTTGACAGGTTTAATCACTGAAGCTTTCTTT CASSLTGLITEAFF
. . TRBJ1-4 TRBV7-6 TGTGCCAGCAGCTTGGCCGCGGGGATTTCTAATGAAAAACTGTTTTTT CASSLAAGISNEKLFF
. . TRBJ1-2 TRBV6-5 TGTGCCAGCAAGCTTCAGGGAAACTATGGCTACACCTTC CASKLQGNYGYTF
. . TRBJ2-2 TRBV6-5 TGTGCCAGCAGGAGGGGGGCTGGCGGGGAGCTGTTTTTT CASRRGAGGELFF
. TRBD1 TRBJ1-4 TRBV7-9 TGTGCCAGCAGCTCACACCGGGACAGTAATGAAAAACTGTTTTTT CASSSHRDSNEKLFF
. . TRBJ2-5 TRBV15 TGTGCCACGAGTACAAGTAACACGTACCAAGAGACCCAGTACTTC CATSTSNTYQETQYF
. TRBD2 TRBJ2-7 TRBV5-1 TGCGCCAGCAGCGGGACTAGCGGGGGCCTCGAGCAGTACTTC CASSGTSGGLEQYF
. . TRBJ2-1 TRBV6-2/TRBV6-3 TGTGCCAGCAGTTTAATTGTTGTAGTTTCAAATGAGCAGTTCTTC CASSLIVVVSNEQFF
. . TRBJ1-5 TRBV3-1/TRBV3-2 TGTGCCAGCAGCCCAGGACAGTTCAATCAGCCCCAGCATTTT CASSPGQFNQPQHF
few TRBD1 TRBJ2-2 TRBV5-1 TGCGCCAGCAGCTCACGGGTCAGGGGGAATTTTGGTGCCGGGGAGCTGTTTTTT CASSSRVRGNFGAGELFF
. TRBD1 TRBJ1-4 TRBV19 TGTGCCAGTAGTACCGGGACAGGGGGCGTGAAGGAAAAACTGTTTTTT CASSTGTGGVKEKLFF
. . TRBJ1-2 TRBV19 TGTGCCAGTAGTATAGCTAACTATGGCTACACCTTC CASSIANYGYTF
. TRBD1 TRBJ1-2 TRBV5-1 TGCGCCAGCAGCCTGGCGGACAGGGGTTATGGCTACACCTTC CASSLADRGYGYTF
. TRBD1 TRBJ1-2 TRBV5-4 TGTGCCAGCAGCTTGGCCGGGGGCAGGGGGTACTATGGCTACACCTTC CASSLAGGRGYYGYTF
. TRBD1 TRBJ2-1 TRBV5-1 TGCGCCAGCAGTAGCTCTGTGACAGGGACGCTAGGTAATGAGCAGTTCTTC CASSSSVTGTLGNEQFF
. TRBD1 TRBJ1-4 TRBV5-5 TGTGCCAGCAGCTTGGCCTTGGCAGGGGGCGGGGAAAAACTGTTTTTT CASSLALAGGGEKLFF
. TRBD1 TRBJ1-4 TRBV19 TGTGCCAGTAGTATGACAGGGGAGGAGTGGGAAAAACTGTTTTTT CASSMTGEEWEKLFF
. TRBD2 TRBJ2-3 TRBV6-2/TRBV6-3 TGTGCCAGCAGTTACCCCAATCTAGCGGGGGGGCCAGATACGCAGTATTTT CASSYPNLAGGPDTQYF
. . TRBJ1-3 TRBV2 TGTGCCAGCAGCTTACGACCGGGCCTCTCTGGAAACACCATATATTTT CASSLRPGLSGNTIYF
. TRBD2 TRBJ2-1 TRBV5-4 TGTGCCAGCAGCTTGGGGCGGGAGATCTACAATGAGCAGTTCTTC CASSLGREIYNEQFF
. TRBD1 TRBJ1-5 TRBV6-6 TGTGCCAGCAGTGCCGGGACAGGGTATAGCAATCAGCCCCAGCATTTT CASSAGTGYSNQPQHF
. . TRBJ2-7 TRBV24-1 TGTGCCACCAGTAATGGGGGACGCTCCTACGAGCAGTACTTC CATSNGGRSYEQYF
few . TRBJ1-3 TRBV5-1 TGCGCCAGCAGCCTGGACACACAAATGGGAAACACCATATATTTT CASSLDTQMGNTIYF
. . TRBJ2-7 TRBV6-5 TGTGCCAGCACCGTGGGTGTAGGCTTCTACGAGCAGTACTTC CASTVGVGFYEQYF
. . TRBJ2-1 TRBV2 TGTGCCAGCAGATACGGAGTGGCGGACAATGAGCAGTTCTTC CASRYGVADNEQFF
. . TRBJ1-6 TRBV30 TGTGCCTGGGACAGTGATAATTCACCCCTCCACTTT CAWDSDNSPLHF
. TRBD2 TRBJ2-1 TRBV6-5 TGTGCCAGCAGTTACTACCGGACTAGCGCTAATGAGCAGTTCTTC CASSYYRTSANEQFF
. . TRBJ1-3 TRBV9 TGTGCCAGCAGCGTAGGAACGAAGATCAGTTCTGGAAACACCATATATTTT CASSVGTKISSGNTIYF
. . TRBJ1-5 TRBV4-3 TGCGCCAGCAGCCAAGAGGTCCGAGACCAGCCCCAGCATTTT CASSQEVRDQPQHF
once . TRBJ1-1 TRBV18 TGTGCCAGCTCGCGGACTCCGAACACTGAAGCTTTCTTT CASSRTPNTEAFF
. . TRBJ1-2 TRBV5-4 TGTGCCAGCAGCTTGGGTCCAAAAGGGGGGGACTATGGCTACACCTTC CASSLGPKGGDYGYTF
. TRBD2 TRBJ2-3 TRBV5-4 TGTGCCAGCACCCCTTCCAGCGGGGGCAACACAGATACGCAGTATTTT CASTPSSGGNTDTQYF
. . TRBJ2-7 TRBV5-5 TGTGCCAGCAGCTTGTCCAGGGAGCCCTACGAGCAGTACTTC CASSLSREPYEQYF
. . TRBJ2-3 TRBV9 TGTGCCAGCAGCGTGGCGATTAGCACAGATACGCAGTATTTT CASSVAISTDTQYF
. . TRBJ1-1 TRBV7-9 TGTGCCAGCAGCACCACAAGGCAGGACCCTGAAGCTTTCTTT CASSTTRQDPEAFF
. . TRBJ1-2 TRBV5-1 TGCGCCAGCAGCTGGGCGGGGGCAGCGATTAAAACTAACTATGGCTACACCTTC CASSWAGAAIKTNYGYTF
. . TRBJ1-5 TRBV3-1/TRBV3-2 TGTGCCAGCAGCCAAGGGGGGCGGGATCAGCCCCAGCATTTT CASSQGGRDQPQHF
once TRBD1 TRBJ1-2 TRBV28 TGTGCCAGCAGTTTCAAAAGGTGGGGGACAGGGGCCTATGGCTACACCTTC CASSFKRWGTGAYGYTF
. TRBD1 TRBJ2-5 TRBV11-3 TGTGCCAGCAGCCAAGCGACAGGGGCCTTTTACTTC CASSQATGAFYF
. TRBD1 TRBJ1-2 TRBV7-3 TGTGCCAGCAGCCCCAACAGGGGGACCGGCTACACCTTC CASSPNRGTGYTF
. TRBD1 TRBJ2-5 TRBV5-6 TGTGCCAGCAGCTTTCCGGGACAGCAAGAGACCCAGTACTTC CASSFPGQQETQYF
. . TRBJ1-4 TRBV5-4 TGTGCCAGCAGCTTGGTGCAGAATGAAAAACTGTTTTTT CASSLVQNEKLFF
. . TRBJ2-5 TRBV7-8 TGTGCCAGCAGCTACCAAGAGACCCAGTACTTC CASSYQETQYF